This T cell receptor beta chain was identified in a study of T cells in Graves' hyperthyroidism and ophthalmopathy. Turning to the study itself: Blood from the periphery was taken at initial diagnosis, before any treatment.

Researchers amplified the TCR beta CDR3 regions from RNA transcripts. A first-round RT-PCR of the TCR CDR3 used the HTBI primer set. TCRdb re-analysed the multiplex PCR reads in MiXCR, keeping a single row per CDR3 protein. The data hold fewer than 650,000 distinct CDR3 sequences, with roughly 14% observed a single time. Germline V gene data show CDR1 as LGHDT and CDR2 as YNNKEL (reference sequence). CDR3 size: 15 residues. The ends were cut back, 4 bases at V and 4 bases at J, with 17 bases in the middle. Disease duration was under 3 months in the ophthalmopathy patients, who also had a Clinical Activity Score of at least 3 and a NOSPECS grade of at least 4. Uncontrolled infection, other autoimmune disease, pregnancy and lactation each barred patients from inclusion. This clonotype was counted between two and nine times.

The clonotype originates from a woman aged 40 to 55 with Graves' ophthalmopathy. The sequenced sample was blood. This rearrangement joins TRBV3-1 to TRBJ2-7; perhaps TRBD2 as D (6 bases). CDR3 nucleotide sequence: TGTGCCAGCAGCCTGAGGGTGATGGGGGGTTACGAGCAGTACTTC. Translating gives CASSLRVMGGYEQYF.